The 12 T cell receptor beta chains presented below share a single source sample, sequenced in a study of post-analysis software for immune sequencing data. The antigens of these receptors remain unknown. Tagging with unique molecular identifiers was a feature of the TCR beta cDNA libraries. TCRdb re-derived calls from the PCR reads in MiXCR, one entry per CDR3 protein. The table records approximately 730,000 distinct CDR3 sequences, 25% to 30% of them present only once. Study-wide results and caveats: Roughly 5 TRBV segments occurring more often in patients than controls included TRBV5-6, TRBV5-1 and TRBV20-1.

Sequencing was done on a sample of blood. The source of these receptors is a girl between 10 and 17 years old with multiple sclerosis.

The chain recombines TRBV10-3 with TRBJ2-1; tentative D call: TRBD2 (5 bases). The CDR3 is 12 amino acids. V was pared by 10 bases and J by 6 bases, with 13 bases between. From germline, CDR1 is ENHRY and CDR2 SYGVKD. In DNA, the CDR3 is TGTGCCACGAGGACTGGATCCAATGAGCAGTTCTTC. Its protein product is CATRTGSNEQFF.

V and J are TRBV20-1 and TRBJ1-5; TRBD1 is a possible D gene (5 bases). Per germline, CDR1 DFQATT and CDR2 SNEGSKA (reference sequence). The CDR3 covers 16 residues. V gave up 0 bases and J gave up 1 base, with 13 bases separating them. The CDR3 DNA sequence: TGCAGTGCTAGAGATGGGGGGATGGGAAGCAATCAGCCCCAGCATTTT. Protein sequence: CSARDGGMGSNQPQHF.

The chain recombines TRBV7-2 with TRBJ1-5, with 8 bases identical to TRBD1. The CDR3 is 16 residues long. Germline V gene data show CDR1 as SGHTA and CDR2 as FQGNSA. J was trimmed by 6 bases and V by 1 base; bases with no gene match: 8. The CDR3 coding sequence is TGTGCCAGCAGCTTAGTCTTGGACAGGGAAGGTCAGCCCCAGCATTTT. It encodes CASSLVLDREGQPQHF.

The chain employs TRBV29-1 and TRBJ2-1; D unresolved. The CDR3 runs 13 residues. Trimming took off 3 bases at V and 6 bases at J, with 12 bases between the two ends. Germline loops: CDR1 SQVTM, CDR2 ANQGSEA. CDR3 protein: CSVEIGIGNEQFF. CDR3 in DNA: TGCAGCGTTGAGATAGGGATCGGCAATGAGCAGTTCTTC.

The J gene is TRBJ1-2, the V gene TRBV3-1, with D hard to call. Germline CDR1 reads LGHDT; CDR2 reads YNNKEL (reference sequence). The CDR3 has 16 residues. Trimming removed 4 bases at V and 2 bases at J, with 17 bases between. In DNA form, the CDR3 reads TGTGCCAGCAGCCTGACAACCGGGCTTCCCAACTATGGCTACACCTTC. Translation gives CASSLTTGLPNYGYTF.

As concerns this clonotype: An end of the junction does not agree with germline; a read error may underlie this. The chain has TRBV29-1 and TRBJ1-1; 10 positions agree with TRBD1. The length of the CDR3 is 14 residues. The V gene's germline CDR1 is SQVTM and CDR2 ANQGSEA. CDR3 amino acids: CNVNRDRGNTEAFF. As DNA, the CDR3 is TGCAACGTTAACCGGGACAGGGGGAACACTGAAGCTTTCTTT.

In the case of this clonotype: A much larger clone differs from this one at a single base, so this may be a read error. The chain couples TRBV29-1 to TRBJ2-1; D gene ambiguous. There are 12 residues in the CDR3. Germline CDR1 reads SQVTM; CDR2 reads ANQGSEA. CDR3 region: CSVWVPYDEQFF. CDR3 bases: TGCAGCGTTTGGGTACCCTACGATGAGCAGTTCTTC.

A word on this clonotype: This could be a read error, since a much larger clone is one nucleotide away. V usage is TRBV4-3 and J usage is TRBJ2-1, with 7 bases identical to TRBD2. V dropped 4 bases and J dropped 10; count of bases not matched to a gene: 10. Germline loops: CDR1 LGHNA, CDR2 YSLEER. This CDR3 is 14 amino acids long. The CDR3 coding sequence is TGCGCCAGCAGCCTTCGCGGGGGTTCGGACGAGCAGTTCTTC. The encoded protein is CASSLRGGSDEQFF.

The chain has TRBV2 and TRBJ2-5; no clear D. V dropped 1 base and J dropped 2 bases, with 8 bases sitting between them. CDR3 length: 14 amino acids. Per germline, CDR1 SNHLY and CDR2 FYNNEI. In DNA, the CDR3 is TGTGCCAGCAGTGAAGTTGTGATGCAAGAGACCCAGTACTTC. Translation gives CASSEVVMQETQYF. The full variable domain, in which reference TRBV2 and TRBJ2-5 provide the parts outside the CDR3, is EPEVTQTPSHQVTQMGQEVILRCVPISNHLYFYWYRQILGQKVEFLVSFYNNEISEKSEIFDDQFSVERPDGSNFTLKIRSTKLEDSAMYFCASSEVVMQETQYFGPGTRLLVL.

The table lists this clonotype with a count of one. The chain employs TRBV29-1 and TRBJ1-3; TRBD1 is a possible D gene (5 bases). The CDR3 is 12 amino acids. Germline V gene sequence: CDR1 SQVTM, CDR2 ANQGSEA. V dropped 6 bases and J dropped 4 bases, with 10 bases sitting between them. CDR3 nucleotide sequence: TGCAGCGTCCCGGGACGCGGAAACACCATATATTTT. Amino acid sequence: CSVPGRGNTIYF.

This clonotype was counted a few times. The chain links TRBV24-1 to TRBJ2-7; the match to TRBD2 covers 12 bases. V gave up 11 bases and J gave up 0 bases; unmatched junction bases: 4. The CDR3 runs 14 residues. Germline assignment: CDR1 KGHDR and CDR2 SFDVKD. The CDR3 loop reads CASSTSGSSYEQYF. CDR3 nucleotide sequence: TGTGCCAGTTCGACTAGCGGGAGCTCCTACGAGCAGTACTTC.

This clonotype appeared a few times. The V call is TRBV27, the J call TRBJ2-5, with a possible D match to TRBD1 (6 bases). Trimming removed 7 bases from V and 4 bases from J, with 13 bases in between. The CDR3 is made up of 13 amino acids. Germline V lookup: CDR1 MNHEY, CDR2 SMNVEV (reference sequence). The CDR3, as DNA: TGTGCCAGCACCACTACAGGGAGAGAGACCCAGTACTTC. Its protein is CASTTTGRETQYF.